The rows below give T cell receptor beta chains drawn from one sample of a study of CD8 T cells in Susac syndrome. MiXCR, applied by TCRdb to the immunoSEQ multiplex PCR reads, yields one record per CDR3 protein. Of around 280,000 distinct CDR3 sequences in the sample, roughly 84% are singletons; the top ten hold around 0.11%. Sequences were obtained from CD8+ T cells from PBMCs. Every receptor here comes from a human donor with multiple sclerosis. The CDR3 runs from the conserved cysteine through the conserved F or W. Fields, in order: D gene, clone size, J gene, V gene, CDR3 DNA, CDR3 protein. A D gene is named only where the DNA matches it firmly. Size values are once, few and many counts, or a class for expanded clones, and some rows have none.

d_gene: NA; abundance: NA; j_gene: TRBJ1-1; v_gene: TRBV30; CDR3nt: TGTGCCTGGACTGCGTTGAACACTGAAGCTTTCTTT; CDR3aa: CAWTALNTEAFF
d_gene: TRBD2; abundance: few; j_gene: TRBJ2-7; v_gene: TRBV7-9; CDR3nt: TGTGCCAGCAGCTTGACCCTAGCGGCCTACGAGCAGTACTTC; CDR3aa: CASSLTLAAYEQYF
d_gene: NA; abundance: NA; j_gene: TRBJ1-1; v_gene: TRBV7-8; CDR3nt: TGTGCCAGCAGCTTAGCGAAGCAGGAGGAAGCTTTCTTT; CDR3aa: CASSLAKQEEAFF
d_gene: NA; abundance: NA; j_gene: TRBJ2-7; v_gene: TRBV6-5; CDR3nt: TGTGCCGGCAGCCCGGGGTGGAGGCAGACCTACGAGCAGTACTTC; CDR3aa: CAGSPGWRQTYEQYF
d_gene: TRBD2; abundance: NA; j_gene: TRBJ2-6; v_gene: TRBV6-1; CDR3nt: TGTGCCAGCAGCCTTCCAGCGGGGGGATCTGGGGCCAACGTCCTGACTTTC; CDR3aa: CASSLPAGGSGANVLTF
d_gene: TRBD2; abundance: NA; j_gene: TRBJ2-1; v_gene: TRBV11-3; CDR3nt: TGTGCCAGCAGCTTAAAGACGGGAGGGCCATATGAGCAGTTCTTC; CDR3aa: CASSLKTGGPYEQFF
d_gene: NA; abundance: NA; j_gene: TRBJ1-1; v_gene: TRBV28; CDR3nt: TGTGCCAGCAGTCCCCGAGGGAGGCCTGAAGCTTTCTTT; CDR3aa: CASSPRGRPEAFF
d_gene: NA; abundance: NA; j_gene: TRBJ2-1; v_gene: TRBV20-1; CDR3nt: TGCAGTGCTAGTAACCCTGCCGCGAAGTACAATGAGCAGTTCTTC; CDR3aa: CSASNPAAKYNEQFF
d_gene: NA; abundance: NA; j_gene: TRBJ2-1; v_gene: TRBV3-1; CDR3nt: TGTGCCAGCAGCCAAGTTCGGGAACCCCATGAGCAGTTCTTC; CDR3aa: CASSQVREPHEQFF
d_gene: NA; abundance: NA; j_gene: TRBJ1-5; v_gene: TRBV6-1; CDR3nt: TGTGCCAGCAGTGAGTGGGGGAGCAATCAGCCCCAGCATTTT; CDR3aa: CASSEWGSNQPQHF
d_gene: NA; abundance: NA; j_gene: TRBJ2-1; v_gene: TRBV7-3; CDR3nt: TGTGCCAGCAGCTTAAGCTGGGACTCCTACAATGAGCAGTTCTTC; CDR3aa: CASSLSWDSYNEQFF
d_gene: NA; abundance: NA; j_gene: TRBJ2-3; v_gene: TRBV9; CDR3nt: TGTGCCAGCAGCGTATCGGAAGCGTTCACAGATACGCAGTATTTT; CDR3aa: CASSVSEAFTDTQYF
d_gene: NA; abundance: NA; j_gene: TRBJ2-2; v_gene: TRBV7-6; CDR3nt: TGTGCCAGCACCCGGGAGCGAGGGTACACCGGGGAGCTGTTTTTT; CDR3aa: CASTRERGYTGELFF
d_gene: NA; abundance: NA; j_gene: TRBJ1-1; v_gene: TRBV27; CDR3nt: TGTGCCAGCAGTTTAGGAACAGGGTTCAACACTGAAGCTTTCTTT; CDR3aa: CASSLGTGFNTEAFF
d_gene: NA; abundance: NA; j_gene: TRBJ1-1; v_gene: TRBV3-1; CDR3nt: TGTGCCAGCAGCCAAGGTAGGGGGACCGGAACTGAAGCTTTCTTT; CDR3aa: CASSQGRGTGTEAFF
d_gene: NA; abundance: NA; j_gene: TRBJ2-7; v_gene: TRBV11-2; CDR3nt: TGTGCCAGCAGCTTAGGTGGGGGGCGCGGGGCCTACGAGCAGTACTTC; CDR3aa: CASSLGGGRGAYEQYF
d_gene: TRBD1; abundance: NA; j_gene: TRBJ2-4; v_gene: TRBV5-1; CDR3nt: TGCGCCAGCAGCTTGGGGGACAGGGGAGCCAAAAACATTCAGTACTTC; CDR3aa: CASSLGDRGAKNIQYF
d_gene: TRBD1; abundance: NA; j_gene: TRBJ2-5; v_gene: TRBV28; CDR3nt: TGTGCCAGCAGTTTTAAGTCAGGGGGCGAGGAGACCCAGTACTTC; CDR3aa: CASSFKSGGEETQYF
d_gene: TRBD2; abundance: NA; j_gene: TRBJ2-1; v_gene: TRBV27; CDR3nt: TGTGCCAGCAGTTTATATAGCGGGCCGACAATTGAGCAGTTCTTC; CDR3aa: CASSLYSGPTIEQFF
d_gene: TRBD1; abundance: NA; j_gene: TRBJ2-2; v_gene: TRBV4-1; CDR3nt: TGCGCCAGCAGCCAAGACCTCGGGACAGCTAACACCGGGGAGCTGTTTTTT; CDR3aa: CASSQDLGTANTGELFF
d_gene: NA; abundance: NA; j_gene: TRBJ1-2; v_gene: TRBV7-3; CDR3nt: TGTGCCAGCAGCCCACGGTGGGGGGGGGCGGATGGCTACACCTTC; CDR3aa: CASSPRWGGADGYTF
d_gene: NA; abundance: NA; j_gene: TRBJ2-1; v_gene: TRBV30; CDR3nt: TGTGCCTGGAGTGGAATCGGGAGAACTTACAATGAGCAGTTCTTC; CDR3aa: CAWSGIGRTYNEQFF
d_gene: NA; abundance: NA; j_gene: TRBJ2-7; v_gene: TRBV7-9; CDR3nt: TGTGCCAGCAGGTCGGGGGAGGACTACGAGCAGTACTTC; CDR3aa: CASRSGEDYEQYF
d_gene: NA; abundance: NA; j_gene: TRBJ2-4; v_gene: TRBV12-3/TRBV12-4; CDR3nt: TGTGCCAGCACCGACTACCTAGCCAAAAACATTCAGTACTTC; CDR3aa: CASTDYLAKNIQYF
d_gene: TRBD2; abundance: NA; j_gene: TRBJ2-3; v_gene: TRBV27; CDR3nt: TGTGCCAGCAGTATCGGACTAGCGGGGGAAACAGATACGCAGTATTTT; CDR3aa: CASSIGLAGETDTQYF
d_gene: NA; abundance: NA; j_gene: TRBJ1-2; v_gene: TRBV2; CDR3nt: TGTGCCAGCAGTGAAGGGTGGTCAGGGACTGGTGGCTACACCTTC; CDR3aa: CASSEGWSGTGGYTF
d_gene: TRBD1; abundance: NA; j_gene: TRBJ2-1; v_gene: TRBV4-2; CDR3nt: TGTGCCAGCAGCCAAACCGGGACAGGCTCCAATGAGCAGTTCTTC; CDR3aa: CASSQTGTGSNEQFF
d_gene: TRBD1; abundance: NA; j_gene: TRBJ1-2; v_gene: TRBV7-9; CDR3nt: TGTGCCAGCAGCTCGGGACAGGGCGTTCGCTATGACTACACCTTC; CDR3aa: CASSSGQGVRYDYTF
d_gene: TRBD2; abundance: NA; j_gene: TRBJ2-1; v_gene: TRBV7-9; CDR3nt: TGTGCCAGCACTCTAGCGGCACCTTACAATGAGCAGTTCTTC; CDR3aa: CASTLAAPYNEQFF
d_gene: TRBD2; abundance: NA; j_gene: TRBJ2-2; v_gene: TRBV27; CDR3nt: TGTGCCAGCAGCGTAGCGGGAGGGATCGGGGAGCTGTTTTTT; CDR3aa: CASSVAGGIGELFF
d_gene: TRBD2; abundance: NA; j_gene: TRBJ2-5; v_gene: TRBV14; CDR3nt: TGTGCCAGCAGTCTCGACCCACTAACTAGCGGGAGGGCTGAGACCCAGTACTTC; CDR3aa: CASSLDPLTSGRAETQYF
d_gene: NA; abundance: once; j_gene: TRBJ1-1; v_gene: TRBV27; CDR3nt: TGTGCCAGCAGTCCGGCTGGGGTGAACACTGAAGCTTTCTTT; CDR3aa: CASSPAGVNTEAFF
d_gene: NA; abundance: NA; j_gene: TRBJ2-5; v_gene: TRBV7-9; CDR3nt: TGTGCCAGCAGCCGGGGGAGGTTCGGTAGAGAGACCCAGTACTTC; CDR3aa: CASSRGRFGRETQYF
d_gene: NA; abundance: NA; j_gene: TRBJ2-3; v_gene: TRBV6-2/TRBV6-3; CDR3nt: TGTGCCAGCAGTTTGACACGCACAGATGCGCAGTATTTT; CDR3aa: CASSLTRTDAQYF
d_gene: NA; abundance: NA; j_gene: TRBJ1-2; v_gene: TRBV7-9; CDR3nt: TGTGCCAGCAGCCCACGGACACTCGACCAGGGTGGCTACACCTTC; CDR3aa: CASSPRTLDQGGYTF
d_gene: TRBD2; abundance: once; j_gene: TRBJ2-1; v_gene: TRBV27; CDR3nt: TGTGCCAGCAGTCTCTGGACTAGCGGGAGCTCGTCCAATGAGCAGTTCTTC; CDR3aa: CASSLWTSGSSSNEQFF
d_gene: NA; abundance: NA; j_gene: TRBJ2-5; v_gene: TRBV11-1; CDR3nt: TGTGCCAGCAGCTACCTCGCCTCAGGGGAAGAGACCCAGTACTTC; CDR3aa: CASSYLASGEETQYF